This T cell receptor beta chain was retrieved from a study of T-cell memory formation after mild COVID-19. The study's findings and limits: Certain responding clones were present in pre-infection memory, suggesting participation of cross-reactive memory. Clones which contracted sat mainly in CM and EM if CD4+, and in EMRA if CD8+.

The CDR3 sequence is 13 residues long. Germline values: CDR1 DFQATT, CDR2 SNEGSKA (reference sequence). V lost 0 bases and J lost 11, with 14 bases in between. TCRdb recomputed calls from the 5' RACE reads with MiXCR, one row per CDR3 protein. The data show approximately 150,000 distinct CDR3 sequences, with about 19% seen just once and around 2.4% held by the top ten. On this clonotype: The antigen remains undetermined.

Sequencing was performed on PBMCs or a T cell subset sorted from them (not recorded which). This chain uses TRBV20-1 with TRBJ1-5; tentative D call: TRBD1 (5 bases). The source of this sequence is an adult woman who had mild COVID-19 (a few samples of this study predate the infection). Cell type and time point are not known. For the CDR3, the DNA is TGCAGTGCTAGAGAGGGGGGATCCACGGCCCAGCATTTT. Translated, it gives CSAREGGSTAQHF.